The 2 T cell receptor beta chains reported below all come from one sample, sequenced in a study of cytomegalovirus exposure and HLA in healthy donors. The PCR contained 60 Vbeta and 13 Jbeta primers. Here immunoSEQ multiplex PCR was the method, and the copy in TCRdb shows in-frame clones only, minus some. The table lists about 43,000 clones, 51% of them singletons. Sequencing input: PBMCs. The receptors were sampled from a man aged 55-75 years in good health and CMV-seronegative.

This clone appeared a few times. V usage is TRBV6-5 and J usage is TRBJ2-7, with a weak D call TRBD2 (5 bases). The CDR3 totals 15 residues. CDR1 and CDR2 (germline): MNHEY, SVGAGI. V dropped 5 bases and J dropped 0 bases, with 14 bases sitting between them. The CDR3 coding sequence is TGTGCCAGCAGTCCGGAAGGAAGCGGCTCCTACGAGCAGTACTTC. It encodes CASSPEGSGSYEQYF.

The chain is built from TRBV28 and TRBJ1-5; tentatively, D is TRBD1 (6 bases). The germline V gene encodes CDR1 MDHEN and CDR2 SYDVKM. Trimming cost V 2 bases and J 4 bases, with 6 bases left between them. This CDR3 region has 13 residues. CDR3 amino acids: CASSLQGNQPQHF. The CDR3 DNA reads TGTGCCAGCAGTTTACAGGGGAATCAGCCCCAGCATTTT. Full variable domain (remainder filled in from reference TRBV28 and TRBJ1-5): DVKVTQSSRYLVKRTGEKVFLECVQDMDHENMFWYRQDPGLGLRLIYFSYDVKMKEKGDIPEGYSVSREKKERFSLILESASTNQTSMYLCASSLQGNQPQHFGDGTRLSIL.